A single sample is the source of the 7 T cell receptor beta chains below, sequenced in a study of technical replicates of blood from a few donors. TCRdb's table, derived via immunoSEQ multiplex PCR, lists solely in-frame clones and lacks some. The sample holds some 69,000 clones; approximately 89% are singletons and the top ten take roughly 4.5%. Sequencing was done on a sample of PBMCs. Every receptor here comes from a human donor in good health. Some clones in this sample may be carry-over from other donors' samples.

The rearrangement uses TRBV7-3 and TRBJ1-2; TRBD1 aligns across 8 bases. The CDR3 is 15 residues long. Germline V lookup: CDR1 SGHTA, CDR2 FQGTGA. V trimming: 2 bases; J trimming: 7 bases; junction bases outside the gene matches: 9. In DNA form, the CDR3 reads TGTGCCAGCAGCTTACTAGGGCAGGGGGCAAGTGGCTACACCTTC. Translation: CASSLLGQGASGYTF.

The chain employs TRBV27 and TRBJ2-1, with 7 bases matching TRBD2. Losses at the gene ends were 7 bases for V and 4 bases for J; bases not matched to a gene: 7. Germline V gives CDR1 MNHEY, CDR2 SMNVEV (reference sequence). The CDR3 is 14 residues long. This CDR3 reads CASKWQGLYNEQFF. Written as DNA, the CDR3 is TGTGCCAGCAAGTGGCAGGGACTATACAATGAGCAGTTCTTC.

This clone has a single count. The V and J genes are TRBV18 and TRBJ1-3, with no clear D. CDR3 length equals 16 residues. Trimming stripped 1 base from V and 0 bases from J, with 10 bases between. CDR1 KGHSH and CDR2 LQKENI come from the germline V gene. The CDR3 reads CASSPQAGPSGNTIYF. The CDR3 nucleotides are TGTGCCAGCTCACCACAGGCTGGGCCCTCTGGAAACACCATATATTTT.

This clone was seen a handful of times. CDR3 DNA: TGTGCCAGCAGCTTGTACGGGGATTCATCCTACGAGCAGTACTTC. This gives the protein CASSLYGDSSYEQYF. The chain has TRBV5-4 and TRBJ2-7, with a weak D call TRBD2 (5 bases). In germline, CDR1 is SGHNT, CDR2 YYREEE (reference sequence). This CDR3 comprises 15 residues. Trimming pared 1 base from V and 1 base from J, leaving 12 bases between.

This clone has just a few counts. CDR3: CASRRQDTEAFF. The DNA of the CDR3 is TGTGCCAGCAGGAGACAAGACACTGAAGCTTTCTTT. The rearrangement links TRBV2 to TRBJ1-1; no clear D. The germline gives CDR1 SNHLY, CDR2 FYNNEI. There are 12 residues in the CDR3. Trimming took 6 bases from V and 3 from J, leaving 8 bases between them.

A single count supports this clone. The V call is TRBV4-2, the J call TRBJ2-1, with 13 bases matching TRBD2. With 6 bases clipped from V and 9 bases from J, the junction kept 11 bases outside the gene matches. CDR1 LGHNA and CDR2 YNFKEQ come from the germline V gene. The CDR3 is made up of 16 amino acids. This chain's CDR3 is CASSQRTSGGPGEQFF. CDR3 nucleotide sequence: TGTGCCAGCAGTCAGAGGACTAGCGGGGGCCCAGGTGAGCAGTTCTTC.

The rearrangement links TRBV5-1 to TRBJ1-1; 9 bases map to TRBD1. V lost 4 bases to trimming and J lost 3 bases; unmatched junction nucleotides: 7. CDR1 SGHRS and CDR2 YFSETQ come from the germline V gene. This CDR3 comprises 15 residues. The CDR3 loop is CASSPRQGGDTEAFF. The DNA for the CDR3 is TGCGCCAGCAGCCCGAGACAGGGGGGAGACACTGAAGCTTTCTTT.